The entry that follows covers one T cell receptor beta chain sequence. V was clipped by 1 base and J by 4 bases; unmatched bases: 10. Germline CDR1 reads SEHNR; CDR2 reads FQNEAQ (reference sequence). This CDR3 has 17 residues. Two consecutive negative NP/OP PCR tests, clearance, or resolved symptoms defined Cohort 3 recovery. This specimen belongs to a study of blood T cell repertoires in COVID-19. Across the study: Acute-phase and convalescent COVID-19 samples originated in the United States, Italy and Spain.

Original processing methods: Amplification with reference gene primers provided the estimates of nucleated cell counts. The table came from immunoSEQ multiplex PCR; TCRdb's copy has only in-frame clones and leaves some out. That table gives V, J and clone size, and the DNA gave D and trimming. Of about 330,000 clones in the sample, more than 75% were seen once. This sequence originates from a woman younger than 45 who had recovered from COVID-19. The specimen was PBMCs or T cells enriched from blood (not recorded which). The gene calls are TRBV7-9 and TRBJ1-2; 9 bases are a match to TRBD1. The CDR3 spells CASSLVGQGNRGYGYTF. CDR3 DNA: TGTGCCAGCAGCTTAGTAGGACAGGGGAACCGTGGCTATGGCTACACCTTC.